This T cell receptor beta chain was profiled in a study of human CD8 memory T cell subsets. By negative magnetic separation, total CD8+ T cells were enriched. The starting material, duplicate vials of more than 140,000 sorted CD8+ T cells per subset, provided the RNA. Looked up from germline, CDR1 is MNHNS and CDR2 is SASEGT. CDR3 length: 16 residues. UMI-labeled 5' RACE was used to make TCR beta libraries. TCRdb re-called the 5' RACE reads, yielding one record per CDR3 amino acid sequence without DNA. Its table lists around 4,500 distinct CDR3 sequences. The sample consisted of CD8+ T cells from PBMCs. This TCR was sampled from a human donor in good health. The rearrangement joins TRBV6-1 to TRBJ2-6. The CDR3 sequence is CASSEAGNTGANVLTF.